Below are 30 T cell receptor beta chains sequenced from a single sample in a study of control samples from healthy donors and cancer patients. The repertoire was sequenced with immunoSEQ multiplex PCR; TCRdb's copy has only in-frame clones and lacks some. The profile shows fewer than 300,000 clones, around 79% of them singletons. The sample taken for sequencing was PBMCs. All receptors come from a woman aged 55-75 years with lung cancer.

This clone was detected only a few times. The rearrangement uses TRBV6-6 and TRBJ2-7; 9 nucleotides agree with TRBD2. Germline lookup yields CDR1 MNHNY and CDR2 SVGAGI (reference sequence). Germline trimming cut 2 bases from V and 4 bases from J; bases unmatched to any gene: 3. This CDR3 is 14 amino acids long. CDR3 nucleotide sequence: TGTGCCAGCAGTTACCTTAGCGGGAGTTACGAGCAGTACTTC. Protein: CASSYLSGSYEQYF.

This chain uses TRBV2 with TRBJ1-5, with 9 bases fitting TRBD1. Trimming at V came to 7 bases and at J to 7 bases, leaving 8 bases not matched to a gene. CDR3 size: 14 residues. Germline CDR1 reads SNHLY; CDR2 reads FYNNEI. The chain's CDR3 is CASNEQGAEQPQHF. The CDR3 nucleotides read TGTGCCAGCAACGAACAGGGGGCGGAGCAGCCCCAGCATTTT.

The table lists this clone with a few counts. The rearrangement uses TRBV27 and TRBJ2-2, with a tentative D call TRBD1 (6 bases). V lost 1 base and J 7 bases, leaving 13 bases between the germline ends. Per germline, CDR1 MNHEY and CDR2 SMNVEV (reference sequence). This CDR3 has 15 residues. This CDR3 is CASSLFQGSGGELFF. The DNA of the CDR3 is TGTGCCAGCAGTTTATTTCAGGGGAGTGGCGGGGAGCTGTTTTTT.

V is TRBV18 and J is TRBJ1-1; D call uncertain. The CDR3 loop spans 14 amino acids. Germline V lookup: CDR1 KGHSH, CDR2 LQKENI. V was clipped by 3 bases and J by 3 bases, with 11 bases between them. The DNA for the CDR3 is TGTGCCAGCTCACCTCCGTGGCGGGACACTGAAGCTTTCTTT. Encoded protein: CASSPPWRDTEAFF.

J is TRBJ1-1 and V is TRBV6-5, with a tentative D call TRBD1 (6 bases). V was cut by 4 bases and J by 6 bases, with 12 bases left in between. Germline lookup yields CDR1 MNHEY and CDR2 SVGAGI. CDR3 length: 13 residues. The CDR3 here is CASSSQGVAEAFF. The CDR3 DNA follows: TGTGCCAGCAGTTCACAGGGAGTCGCTGAAGCTTTCTTT.

The chain employs TRBV18 and TRBJ2-1, with TRBD2 matching over 12 bases. Germline values: CDR1 KGHSH, CDR2 LQKENI. V shed 2 bases and J 7 bases; nucleotides not matched to a gene: 12. The CDR3 sequence is 18 residues long. The CDR3 DNA is TGTGCCAGCTCACCATATACTAGCGGGGGGTCCGATTTGAATGAGCAGTTCTTC. It is translated as CASSPYTSGGSDLNEQFF.

The chain employs TRBV28 and TRBJ2-2; D possibly uses TRBD1 or TRBD2 (5 bases each). There are 13 residues in the CDR3. CDR1 MDHEN and CDR2 SYDVKM come from the germline V gene. Trimming removed 8 bases from V and 1 base from J, with 8 bases in between. CDR3 in amino acids: CASRDQNTGELFF. The CDR3 coding sequence is TGTGCCAGCCGGGACCAGAACACCGGGGAGCTGTTTTTT.

This clone appeared once. V gene TRBV5-8 combines with J gene TRBJ1-4; tentatively, D is TRBD1 (6 bases). The germline gives CDR1 SGHTS, CDR2 YDEGEE. This CDR3 has 16 residues. V was trimmed by 4 bases and J by 7 bases, leaving 20 bases between them. This CDR3 is CASSSGQINYSEKLFF. DNA of the CDR3: TGTGCCAGCAGCAGTGGACAGATCAACTACAGTGAAAAACTGTTTTTT.

This sequence joins TRBV14 and TRBJ2-5; the D call may be TRBD1 or TRBD2 (5 bases each). Germline V gene lookup returns CDR1 SGHDN and CDR2 FVKESK. The CDR3 has 16 amino acids. The V end was cut by 4 bases, the J end by 3 bases, with 18 bases between. The CDR3 is CASSPLAGTEKETQYF. CDR3 DNA sequence: TGTGCCAGCAGCCCTCTCGCCGGGACGGAAAAAGAGACCCAGTACTTC.

This clone was recorded once. The chain carries TRBV7-3 and TRBJ1-1; D uncertain. Trimming stripped 3 bases from V and 4 bases from J, with 6 bases between. The CDR3 covers 12 residues. Germline V CDR1 and CDR2: SGHTA, FQGTGA. The CDR3 here is CASSFVRTEAFF. In DNA, the CDR3 is TGTGCCAGCAGCTTTGTGCGCACTGAAGCTTTCTTT. Based on the CDR3 plus reference TRBV7-3 and TRBJ1-1, the full variable domain is GAGVSQTPSNKVTEKGKYVELRCDPISGHTALYWYRQSLGQGPEFLIYFQGTGAADDSGLPNDRFFAVRPEGSVSTLKIQRTERGDSAVYLCASSFVRTEAFFGQGTRLTVV.

The rearrangement joins TRBV15 to TRBJ2-7; D remains ambiguous. This CDR3 spans 12 amino acids. The V and J ends lost 1 base and 7 bases respectively, with 8 bases between them. Germline CDR1 and CDR2: LNHNV and YYDKDF (reference sequence). The CDR3 nucleotides are TGTGCCACCAGCAGAGTAGAGTCTGAGCAGTACTTC. It yields the protein CATSRVESEQYF.

V gene TRBV7-9 combines with J gene TRBJ1-2; 7 nucleotides match TRBD1. J lost 0 bases, V lost 0 bases, and 4 bases had no gene match. The germline V gene has CDR1 SEHNR and CDR2 FQNEAQ (reference sequence). This CDR3 contains 16 residues. The CDR3 loop reads CASSLAGDRTNYGYTF. The DNA of the CDR3 is TGTGCCAGCAGCTTAGCGGGGGACAGAACTAACTATGGCTACACCTTC.

The chain is built from TRBV5-4 and TRBJ1-4; unclear D gene. The germline CDR1 and CDR2 sequences are SGHNT and YYREEE (reference sequence). V was cut by 4 bases and J by 3 bases, with 10 bases left in between. The CDR3 loop spans 14 amino acids. CDR3 DNA: TGTGCCAGCAGCCCGGACGGACCTAATGAAAAACTGTTTTTT. Its protein is CASSPDGPNEKLFF.

The chain employs TRBV3-1 (or the pseudogene TRBV3-2) and TRBJ1-3; D ambiguous. The V gene's germline CDR1 is LGHDT and CDR2 YNNKEL (reference sequence). This CDR3 has 12 amino acids. V was pared by 1 base and J by 5 bases, with 3 bases between. The CDR3 loop reads CASSQARNTIYF. CDR3 coding DNA: TGTGCCAGCAGCCAAGCTCGAAACACCATATATTTT.

V and J are TRBV28 and TRBJ1-2; D call uncertain. V was cut by 6 bases and J by 3 bases, with 11 bases left in between. The CDR3 covers 13 residues. Germline V gene data show CDR1 as MDHEN and CDR2 as SYDVKM. The CDR3 reads CASSLATYYGYTF. The DNA of the CDR3 is TGTGCCAGCAGCCTCGCTACGTACTATGGCTACACCTTC.

Here the CDR3 DNA reads TGCGCCAGCGGGACAGGGGTAAATCAGCCCCAGCATTTT. This translates into CASGTGVNQPQHF. The chain is built from TRBV10-2 and TRBJ1-5, with 10 bases fitting TRBD1. The CDR3 consists of 13 residues. The germline V gene encodes CDR1 WSHSY and CDR2 SAAADI. The junction had 2 bases not matched to a gene; V was cut back by 8 bases and J by 4 bases.

The chain carries TRBV5-1 and TRBJ2-2, with D possibly TRBD1 on 5 matching bases. Trimming removed 4 bases at V and 3 bases at J, with 13 bases between. CDR3 length equals 15 residues. Germline assignment: CDR1 SGHRS and CDR2 YFSETQ. DNA for the CDR3: TGCGCCAGCAGCCTGATGGACACCTACACCGGGGAGCTGTTTTTT. Protein product: CASSLMDTYTGELFF. Full variable domain (outside the CDR3, taken from reference TRBV5-1 and TRBJ2-2): KAGVTQTPRYLIKTRGQQVTLSCSPISGHRSVSWYQQTPGQGLQFLFEYFSETQRNKGNFPGRFSGRQFSNSRSEMNVSTLELGDSALYLCASSLMDTYTGELFFGEGSRLTVL.

V is TRBV30 and J is TRBJ1-3, with a possible D match to TRBD1 (5 bases). The V and J ends lost 0 bases and 7 bases respectively, with 13 bases between them. Germline CDR1 reads GTSNPN; CDR2 reads SVGIG (reference sequence). This CDR3 contains 14 residues. The CDR3 loop is CAWSVLRGRNTIYF. The CDR3 bases are TGTGCCTGGAGTGTACTGCGGGGCCGGAACACCATATATTTT.

This rearrangement joins TRBV6-5 to TRBJ1-2, with TRBD1 matching over 7 bases. There are 13 residues in the CDR3. Trimming cost V 2 bases and J 3 bases; bases outside gene matches: 0. CDR1 MNHEY and CDR2 SVGAGI come from the germline V gene. The CDR3 protein is CASSYDRDYGYTF. CDR3 bases: TGTGCCAGCAGTTACGACAGGGACTATGGCTACACCTTC.

The chain couples TRBV6-5 to TRBJ2-7, with TRBD1 matching over 7 bases. After removal of 6 bases from V and 6 bases from J, the junction contained 14 bases not matched to a gene. In germline, CDR1 is MNHEY, CDR2 SVGAGI. The CDR3 consists of 15 residues. The CDR3 reads CASSLLQGSSGEQYF. Here the CDR3 DNA reads TGTGCCAGCAGCTTACTACAGGGGTCTTCAGGCGAGCAGTACTTC.

This clone was picked up one time. The V call is TRBV5-1, the J call TRBJ1-3; possible D gene TRBD1, 5 bases. This CDR3 has 15 residues. The ends were cut back, 2 bases at V and 2 bases at J, with 11 bases in the middle. Germline V gene data show CDR1 as SGHRS and CDR2 as YFSETQ. CDR3 protein: CASSLGTATGNTIYF. In DNA, the CDR3 is TGCGCCAGCAGCTTAGGGACCGCTACTGGAAACACCATATATTTT.

This chain connects TRBV4-1 to TRBJ2-2; D remains ambiguous. Trimming removed 0 bases at V and 4 bases at J, with 9 bases between. This CDR3 has 15 residues. Germline assignment: CDR1 MGHRA and CDR2 YSYEKL. CDR3: CASSQDSVLTGELFF. CDR3 DNA: TGCGCCAGCAGCCAAGATTCGGTCCTCACCGGGGAGCTGTTTTTT.

The chain joins TRBV24-1 to TRBJ2-3; 11 bases map to TRBD2. V lost 4 bases, J lost 5 bases, and 7 bases stayed unmatched. Germline V gives CDR1 KGHDR, CDR2 SFDVKD. There are 16 residues in the CDR3. The CDR3 nucleotides are TGTGCCACCAGTGACCCTAGCGGGGGGCGGGGAGATACGCAGTATTTT. The encoded protein is CATSDPSGGRGDTQYF.

This rearrangement joins TRBV27 to TRBJ1-3, with unresolved D. The ends were cut back, 4 bases at V and 0 bases at J, with 4 bases in the middle. The CDR3 has 13 amino acids. Germline V gives CDR1 MNHEY, CDR2 SMNVEV (reference sequence). The DNA for the CDR3 is TGTGCCAGCAGTTCGTTCTCTGGAAACACCATATATTTT. Protein sequence: CASSSFSGNTIYF.

This clone was seen only once. V and J are TRBV2 and TRBJ2-2; maybe TRBD2 (7 bases). The CDR3 has 17 residues. The germline V and J ends were trimmed by 5 bases and 4 bases, with 20 bases remaining between them. Germline V CDR1 and CDR2: SNHLY, FYNNEI. CDR3 sequence (DNA): TGTGCCAGCAGTCCCTCCGGGGGGCCCTGGCGCACCGGGGAGCTGTTTTTT. Protein sequence: CASSPSGGPWRTGELFF. The full variable domain, its missing parts supplied by reference TRBV2 and TRBJ2-2, is EPEVTQTPSHQVTQMGQEVILRCVPISNHLYFYWYRQILGQKVEFLVSFYNNEISEKSEIFDDQFSVERPDGSNFTLKIRSTKLEDSAMYFCASSPSGGPWRTGELFFGEGSRLTVL.

This clone was found once. The chain has TRBV4-1 and TRBJ1-2; D is uncertain. The CDR3 runs 16 residues. V was pared by 0 bases and J by 5 bases, with 16 bases between. CDR1 is MGHRA, CDR2 YSYEKL, per germline. The CDR3 spells CASSQDGLRPKYGYTF. DNA of the CDR3: TGCGCCAGCAGCCAAGATGGGCTGCGGCCCAAATATGGCTACACCTTC.

This chain links TRBV19 with TRBJ1-1; D uncertain. Trimming removed 6 bases from V and 1 base from J, with 9 bases in between. Germline values: CDR1 LNHDA, CDR2 SQIVND (reference sequence). The CDR3 is made up of 13 amino acids. The CDR3 is CASSLGENTEAFF. The CDR3 region has the DNA TGTGCCAGTAGCCTAGGAGAGAACACTGAAGCTTTCTTT.

The chain has TRBV3-1 (or the pseudogene TRBV3-2) and TRBJ2-3; D not certain. Germline loops: CDR1 LGHDT, CDR2 YNNKEL (reference sequence). V dropped 1 base and J dropped 2 bases, with 1 base sitting between them. The CDR3 covers 12 residues. The CDR3 here is CASSQATDTQYF. The DNA of the CDR3 is TGTGCCAGCAGCCAAGCCACAGATACGCAGTATTTT.

This rearrangement joins TRBV7-9 to TRBJ2-7, with unresolved D. The CDR3 length is 13 residues. Germline assignment: CDR1 SEHNR and CDR2 FQNEAQ (reference sequence). The ends were cut back, 3 bases at V and 5 bases at J, with 11 bases in the middle. CDR3 protein: CASSFTDLDEQYF. CDR3 DNA sequence: TGTGCCAGCAGCTTCACCGACTTGGACGAGCAGTACTTC.

V is TRBV2 and J is TRBJ1-1; D possibly corresponds to TRBD1 (5 bases). The V and J ends lost 8 bases and 5 bases respectively, with 12 bases between them. There are 12 residues in the CDR3. Germline lookup yields CDR1 SNHLY and CDR2 FYNNEI. The DNA for the CDR3 is TGTGCCAGCGGGGGTCTGGGTACTGAAGCTTTCTTT. Residues: CASGGLGTEAFF.